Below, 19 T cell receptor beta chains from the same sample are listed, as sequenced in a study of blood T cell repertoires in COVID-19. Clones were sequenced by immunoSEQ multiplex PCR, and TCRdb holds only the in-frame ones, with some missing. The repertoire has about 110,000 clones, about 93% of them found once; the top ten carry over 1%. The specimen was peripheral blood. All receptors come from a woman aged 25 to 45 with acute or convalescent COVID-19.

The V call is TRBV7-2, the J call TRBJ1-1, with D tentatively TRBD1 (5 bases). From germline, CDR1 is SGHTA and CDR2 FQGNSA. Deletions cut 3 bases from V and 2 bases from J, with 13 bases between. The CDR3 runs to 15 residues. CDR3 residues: CASSLVGGSNTEAFF. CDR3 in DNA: TGTGCCAGCAGCTTGGTGGGGGGGTCAAACACTGAAGCTTTCTTT.

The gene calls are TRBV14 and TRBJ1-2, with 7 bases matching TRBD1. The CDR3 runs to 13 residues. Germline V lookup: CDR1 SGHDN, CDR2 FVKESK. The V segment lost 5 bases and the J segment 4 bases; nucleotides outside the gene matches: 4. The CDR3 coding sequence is TGTGCCAGCAGCGACAGGGAAGGCTATGGCTACACCTTC. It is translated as CASSDREGYGYTF.

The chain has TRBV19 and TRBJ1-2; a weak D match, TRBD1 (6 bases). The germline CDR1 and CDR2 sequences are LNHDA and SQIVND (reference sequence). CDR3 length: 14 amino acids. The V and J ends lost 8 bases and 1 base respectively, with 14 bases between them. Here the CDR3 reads CASSWTVINYGYTF. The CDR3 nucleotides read TGTGCCAGTTCCTGGACAGTGATTAACTATGGCTACACCTTC.

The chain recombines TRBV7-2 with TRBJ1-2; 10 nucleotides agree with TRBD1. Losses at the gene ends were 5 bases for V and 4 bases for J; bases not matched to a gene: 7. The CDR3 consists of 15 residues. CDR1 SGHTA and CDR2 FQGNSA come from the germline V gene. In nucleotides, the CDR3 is TGTGCCAGCAGCACTCAAGGACAGGGGGTCTATGGCTACACCTTC. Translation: CASSTQGQGVYGYTF.

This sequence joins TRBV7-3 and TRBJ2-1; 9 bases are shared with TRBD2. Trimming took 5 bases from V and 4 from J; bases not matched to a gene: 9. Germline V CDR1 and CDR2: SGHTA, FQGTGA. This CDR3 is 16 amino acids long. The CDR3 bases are TGTGCCAGCAGCCCTCTCGGACTAGCGCTGTACAATGAGCAGTTCTTC. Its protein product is CASSPLGLALYNEQFF.

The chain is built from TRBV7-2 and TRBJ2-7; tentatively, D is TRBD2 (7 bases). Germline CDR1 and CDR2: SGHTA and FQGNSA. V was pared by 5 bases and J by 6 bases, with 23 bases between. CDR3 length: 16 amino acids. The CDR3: CASSHPRGGPILEQYF. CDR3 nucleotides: TGTGCCAGCAGCCATCCCAGGGGAGGGCCCATCCTCGAGCAGTACTTC.

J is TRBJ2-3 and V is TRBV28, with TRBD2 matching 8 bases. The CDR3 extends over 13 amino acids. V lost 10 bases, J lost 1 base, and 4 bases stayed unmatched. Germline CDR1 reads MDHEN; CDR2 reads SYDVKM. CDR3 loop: CAIMTSGTDTQYF. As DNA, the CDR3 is TGTGCCATCATGACTAGCGGCACAGATACGCAGTATTTT. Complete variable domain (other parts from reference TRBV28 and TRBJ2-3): DVKVTQSSRYLVKRTGEKVFLECVQDMDHENMFWYRQDPGLGLRLIYFSYDVKMKEKGDIPEGYSVSREKKERFSLILESASTNQTSMYLCAIMTSGTDTQYFGPGTRLTVL.

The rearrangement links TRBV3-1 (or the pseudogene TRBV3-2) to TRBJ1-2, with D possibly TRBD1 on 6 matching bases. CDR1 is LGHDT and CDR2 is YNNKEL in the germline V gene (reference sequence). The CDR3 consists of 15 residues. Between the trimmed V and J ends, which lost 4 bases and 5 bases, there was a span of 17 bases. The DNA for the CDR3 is TGTGCCAGCAGCCCCCGGCAGGGGCCGGGGTATGGCTACACCTTC. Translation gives CASSPRQGPGYGYTF.

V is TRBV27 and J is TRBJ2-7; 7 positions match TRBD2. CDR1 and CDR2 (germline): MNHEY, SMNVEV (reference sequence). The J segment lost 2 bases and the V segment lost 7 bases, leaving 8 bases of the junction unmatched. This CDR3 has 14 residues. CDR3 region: CASKRGLGPYEQYF. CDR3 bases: TGTGCCAGCAAGCGGGGTTTGGGCCCCTACGAGCAGTACTTC.

The DNA for the CDR3 is TGTGCCAGCAGCCATAGCGATGGGGACTATAGCAATCAGCCCCAGCATTTT. It yields the protein CASSHSDGDYSNQPQHF. The chain links TRBV7-8 to TRBJ1-5, with D perhaps matching TRBD1 (5 bases). V lost 5 bases and J lost 0, with 17 bases in between. The CDR3 has 17 amino acids. Germline V gene lookup returns CDR1 SGHVS and CDR2 FQNEAQ.

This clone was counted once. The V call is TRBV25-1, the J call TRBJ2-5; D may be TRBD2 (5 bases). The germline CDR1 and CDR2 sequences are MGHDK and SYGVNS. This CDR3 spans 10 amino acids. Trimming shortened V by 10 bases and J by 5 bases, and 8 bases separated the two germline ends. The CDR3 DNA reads TGTGCCACCACGGGGGAGACCCAGTACTTC. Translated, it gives CATTGETQYF.

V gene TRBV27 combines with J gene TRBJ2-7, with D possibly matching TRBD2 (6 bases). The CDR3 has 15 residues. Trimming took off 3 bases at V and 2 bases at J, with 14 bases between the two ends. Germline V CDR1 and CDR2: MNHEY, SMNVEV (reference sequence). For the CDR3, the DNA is TGTGCCAGCAGTTTCAGTAGCGGAGCTACCTACGAGCAGTACTTC. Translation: CASSFSSGATYEQYF.

The CDR3 spells CASSQGPRYEQFF. In DNA, the CDR3 is TGCGCCAGCAGCCAAGGTCCCCGTTATGAGCAGTTCTTC. The chain links TRBV4-1 to TRBJ2-1, with D hard to call. The ends were cut back, 1 base at V and 8 bases at J, with 9 bases in the middle. The CDR3 sequence is 13 residues long. Germline V gene data show CDR1 as MGHRA and CDR2 as YSYEKL.

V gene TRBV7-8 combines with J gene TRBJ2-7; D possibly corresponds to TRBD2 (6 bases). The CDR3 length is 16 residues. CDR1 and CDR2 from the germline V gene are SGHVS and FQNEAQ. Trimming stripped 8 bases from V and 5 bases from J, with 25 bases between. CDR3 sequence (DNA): TGTGCCAGCCAGAGGTCCCTATTGTGGGGGGAGGACGAGCAGTACTTC. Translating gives CASQRSLLWGEDEQYF.

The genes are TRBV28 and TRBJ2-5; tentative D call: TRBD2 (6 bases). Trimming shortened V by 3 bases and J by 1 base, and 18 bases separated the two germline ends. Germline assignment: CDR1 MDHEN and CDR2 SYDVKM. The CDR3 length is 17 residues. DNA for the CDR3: TGTGCCAGCAGTTTGGGGCGAGGAGGGATGGGCCAAGAGACCCAGTACTTC. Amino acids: CASSLGRGGMGQETQYF.

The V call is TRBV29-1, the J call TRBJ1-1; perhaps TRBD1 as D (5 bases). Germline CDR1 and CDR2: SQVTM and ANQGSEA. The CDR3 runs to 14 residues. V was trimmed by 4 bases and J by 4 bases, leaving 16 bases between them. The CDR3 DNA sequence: TGCAGCGTTGGCGGGGGGAGGATGGGCACTGAAGCTTTCTTT. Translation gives CSVGGGRMGTEAFF.

The CDR3 bases are TGCGCCAGCAGCCAAGATAAAACAGGGGGGGGCTACGAGCAGTACTTC. Translation gives CASSQDKTGGGYEQYF. The rearrangement joins TRBV4-3 to TRBJ2-7, with D possibly being TRBD1 (8 bases). Trimming removed 0 bases from V and 3 bases from J, with 15 bases in between. The CDR3 is 16 amino acids. Germline loops: CDR1 LGHNA, CDR2 YSLEER.

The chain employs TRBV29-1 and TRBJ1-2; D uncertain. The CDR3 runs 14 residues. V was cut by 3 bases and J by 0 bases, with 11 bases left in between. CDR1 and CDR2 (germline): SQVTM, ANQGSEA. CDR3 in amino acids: CSVDLWQTNYGYTF. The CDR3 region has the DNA TGCAGCGTTGATCTGTGGCAGACTAACTATGGCTACACCTTC.

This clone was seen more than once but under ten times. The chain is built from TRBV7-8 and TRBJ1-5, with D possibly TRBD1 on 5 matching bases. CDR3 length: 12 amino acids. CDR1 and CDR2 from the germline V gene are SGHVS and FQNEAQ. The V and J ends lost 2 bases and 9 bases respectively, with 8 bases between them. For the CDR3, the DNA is TGTGCCAGCAGCTTATTGGGGCGGCCCCAGCATTTT. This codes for CASSLLGRPQHF.